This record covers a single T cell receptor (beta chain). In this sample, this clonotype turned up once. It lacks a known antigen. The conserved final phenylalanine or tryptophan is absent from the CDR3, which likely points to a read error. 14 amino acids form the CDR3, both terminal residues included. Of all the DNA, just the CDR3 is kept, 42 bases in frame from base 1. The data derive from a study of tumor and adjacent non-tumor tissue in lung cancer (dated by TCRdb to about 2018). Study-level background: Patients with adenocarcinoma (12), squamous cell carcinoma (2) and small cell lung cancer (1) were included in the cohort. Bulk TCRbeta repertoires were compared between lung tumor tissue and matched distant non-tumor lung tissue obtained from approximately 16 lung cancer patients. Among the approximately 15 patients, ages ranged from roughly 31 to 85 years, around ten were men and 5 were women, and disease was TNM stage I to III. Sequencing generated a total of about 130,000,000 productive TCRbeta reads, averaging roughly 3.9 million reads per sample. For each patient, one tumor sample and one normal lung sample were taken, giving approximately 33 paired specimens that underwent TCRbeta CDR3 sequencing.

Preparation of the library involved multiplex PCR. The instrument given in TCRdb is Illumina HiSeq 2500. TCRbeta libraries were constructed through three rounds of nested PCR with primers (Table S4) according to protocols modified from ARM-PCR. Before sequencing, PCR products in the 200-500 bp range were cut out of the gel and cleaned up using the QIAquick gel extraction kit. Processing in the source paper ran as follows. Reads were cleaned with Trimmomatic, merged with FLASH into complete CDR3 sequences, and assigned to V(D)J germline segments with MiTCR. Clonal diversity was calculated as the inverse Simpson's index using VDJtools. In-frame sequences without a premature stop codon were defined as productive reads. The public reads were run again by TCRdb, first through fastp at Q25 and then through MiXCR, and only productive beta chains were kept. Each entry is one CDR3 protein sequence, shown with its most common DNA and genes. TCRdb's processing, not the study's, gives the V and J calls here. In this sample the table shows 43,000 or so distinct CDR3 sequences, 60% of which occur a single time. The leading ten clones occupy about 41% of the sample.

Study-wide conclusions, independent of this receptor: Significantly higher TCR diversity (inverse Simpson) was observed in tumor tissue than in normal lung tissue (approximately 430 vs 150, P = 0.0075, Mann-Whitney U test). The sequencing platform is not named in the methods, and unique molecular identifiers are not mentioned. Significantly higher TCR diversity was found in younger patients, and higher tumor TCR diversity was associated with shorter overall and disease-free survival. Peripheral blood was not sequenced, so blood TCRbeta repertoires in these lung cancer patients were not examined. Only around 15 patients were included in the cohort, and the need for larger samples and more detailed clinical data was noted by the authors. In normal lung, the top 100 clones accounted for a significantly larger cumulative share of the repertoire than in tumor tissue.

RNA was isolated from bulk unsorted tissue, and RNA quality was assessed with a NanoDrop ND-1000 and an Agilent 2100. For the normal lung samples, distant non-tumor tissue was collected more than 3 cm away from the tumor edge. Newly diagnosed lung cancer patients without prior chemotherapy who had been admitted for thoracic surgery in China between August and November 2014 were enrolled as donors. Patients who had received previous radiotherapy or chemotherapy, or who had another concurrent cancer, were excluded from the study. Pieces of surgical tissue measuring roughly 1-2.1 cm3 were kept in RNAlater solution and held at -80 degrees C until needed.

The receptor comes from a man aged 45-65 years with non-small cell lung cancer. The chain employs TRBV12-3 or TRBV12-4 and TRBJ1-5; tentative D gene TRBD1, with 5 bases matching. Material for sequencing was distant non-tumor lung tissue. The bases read TGTGCCAGCAGTCCAGACAGTTACAATCGGCCCCAGCATTTA. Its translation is CASSPDSYNRPQHL.